These T cell receptor beta chains were read from a single sample in a study of blood T cell repertoires in COVID-19. The assay was immunoSEQ multiplex PCR, and TCRdb's table has in-frame clones only and misses some. The sample lists 150,000 to 200,000 clones; approximately 88% were seen once. Sequencing was performed on PBMCs or T cells enriched from blood (not recorded which). The receptors were gathered from a woman aged 60-75 years who had recovered from COVID-19. The CDR3 runs from the conserved cysteine through the conserved F or W. D genes are given only for firm matches. Part of the rows lack a size; the others show once, few, many or a class for expanded clones.

j_call,clone_size,d_call,v_call,cdr3_aa,cdr3_nt
TRBJ2-7,.,.,TRBV27,CASSLRWGQGTYEQYF,TGTGCCAGCAGTTTACGGTGGGGGCAGGGTACCTACGAGCAGTACTTC
TRBJ2-7,once,TRBD1,TRBV29-1,CSVDDGQGAGEQYF,TGCAGCGTTGACGATGGACAGGGGGCGGGTGAGCAGTACTTC
TRBJ2-7,.,TRBD2,TRBV6-5,CASTTSVEGEQYF,TGTGCCAGCACGACTAGCGTAGAGGGCGAGCAGTACTTC
TRBJ2-2,.,TRBD2,TRBV28,CASRLAGGELFF,TGTGCCAGCAGACTAGCGGGAGGGGAGCTGTTTTTT
TRBJ1-4,few,.,TRBV3-1/TRBV3-2,CASSQRSGYAKLFF,TGTGCCAGCAGCCAAAGGTCAGGATACGCAAAACTGTTTTTT
TRBJ2-7,.,.,TRBV6-5,CASSYDSWSYEQYF,TGTGCCAGCAGTTACGATAGCTGGTCCTACGAGCAGTACTTC
TRBJ1-1,.,.,TRBV10-3,CAISESRGNTEAFF,TGTGCCATCAGTGAGTCGCGGGGGAACACTGAAGCTTTCTTT
TRBJ1-1,.,.,TRBV3-1/TRBV3-2,CASRRMTGGGTEAFF,TGTGCCAGCAGGCGAATGACAGGTGGGGGCACTGAAGCTTTCTTT
TRBJ1-2,few,.,TRBV28,CASSLAGRGYTF,TGTGCCAGCAGTTTAGCGGGGCGTGGCTACACCTTC
TRBJ2-1,.,TRBD1,TRBV7-3,CASSSGTGKANEQFF,TGTGCCAGCAGCTCCGGGACAGGGAAAGCCAATGAGCAGTTCTTC
TRBJ2-7,.,.,TRBV3-1/TRBV3-2,CASPTLSAVSYEQYF,TGTGCCAGTCCTACGTTGTCGGCGGTCTCCTACGAGCAGTACTTC
TRBJ1-1,.,.,TRBV5-1,CASSFALNTEAFF,TGCGCCAGCAGCTTCGCGTTGAACACTGAAGCTTTCTTT
TRBJ1-2,.,TRBD1,TRBV19,CASKGGNRDSQLYGYTF,TGTGCCAGTAAAGGCGGGAACCGGGACAGTCAACTCTATGGCTACACCTTC
TRBJ1-1,.,.,TRBV2,CAIPGLQNTEAFF,TGTGCCATCCCGGGACTCCAGAACACTGAAGCTTTCTTT
TRBJ1-1,.,.,TRBV5-4,CASSLEGAWNTEAFF,TGTGCCAGCAGCTTGGAAGGGGCGTGGAACACTGAAGCTTTCTTT
TRBJ2-2,once,TRBD2,TRBV5-1,CASSRQGSSGTTGELFF,TGCGCCAGCAGCCGTCAAGGTTCTAGCGGAACCACCGGGGAGCTGTTTTTT
TRBJ1-6,.,.,TRBV28,CALGAQGTYNSPLHF,TGTGCCTTAGGGGCTCAGGGTACCTATAATTCACCCCTCCACTTT
TRBJ2-5,.,.,TRBV24-1,CATSVWGELRETQYF,TGTGCCACCAGTGTCTGGGGGGAATTGCGAGAGACCCAGTACTTC
TRBJ2-1,.,TRBD2,TRBV18,CASSPPSGRENEQFF,TGTGCCAGCTCACCACCGAGCGGGAGGGAGAATGAGCAGTTCTTC
TRBJ2-7,.,.,TRBV5-4,CASSLGSGGSGEQYF,TGTGCCAGCAGCTTGGGTAGCGGCGGGTCGGGGGAGCAGTACTTC
TRBJ2-1,.,TRBD2,TRBV29-1,CSVDPGTSGIFNEQFF,TGCAGCGTTGATCCGGGGACTAGCGGGATATTCAATGAGCAGTTCTTC
TRBJ2-1,.,TRBD2,TRBV6-5,CATARGGTYNEQFF,TGTGCCACCGCACGGGGGGGCACCTACAATGAGCAGTTCTTC
TRBJ1-4,.,.,TRBV28,CASSRGGNEKLFF,TGTGCCAGCAGTAGGGGGGGGAATGAAAAACTGTTTTTT